This TCR beta chain was recorded in a study of regulatory T cells in long-lasting Graves disease. The CDR3 length is 13 residues. CDR1 SGHAT and CDR2 FQNNGV come from the germline V gene. V lost 4 bases and J 5 bases, leaving 8 bases between the germline ends. This clonotype has at least ten counts. Time point meaning: newly diagnosed GD, antithyroid drugs for less than 3 months. Scientists built the TCR library using RNA that was extracted from PBMCs. Patients were enrolled at an endocrinology department in Xi'an, China. The TCR beta library used iRepertoire HTBI primers with Arm-PCR amplification of CDR3. TCRdb called the multiplex PCR reads again in MiXCR, with one record for every CDR3 protein. The sample lists around 500,000 distinct CDR3 sequences, about 16% seen once, with 20% to 25% in the top ten. Another study also made use of these data, one on T cells in Graves' hyperthyroidism and ophthalmopathy.

The clonotype was recovered from a woman between 40 and 65 years old with Graves disease. The rearrangement joins TRBV11-2 to TRBJ2-2, with no clear D. The specimen was peripheral blood mononuclear cells (PBMCs), collected at new diagnosis, from a patient treated with antithyroid drugs. The CDR3 here is CASSSQHTGELFF. CDR3 nucleotide sequence: TGTGCCAGCAGCTCACAGCATACCGGGGAGCTGTTTTTT.